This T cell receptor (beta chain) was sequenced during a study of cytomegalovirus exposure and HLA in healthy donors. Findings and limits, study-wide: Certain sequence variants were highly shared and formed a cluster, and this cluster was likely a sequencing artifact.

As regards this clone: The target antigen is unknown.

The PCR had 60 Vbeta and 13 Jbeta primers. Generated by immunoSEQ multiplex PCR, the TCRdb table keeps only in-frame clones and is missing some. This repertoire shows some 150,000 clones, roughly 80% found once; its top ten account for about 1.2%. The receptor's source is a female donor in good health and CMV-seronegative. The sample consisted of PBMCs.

This CDR3 is CATLSLTSGRAGANVLTF. The CDR3 DNA reads as TGTGCCACCCTCTCCCTCACTAGCGGGAGAGCAGGGGCCAACGTCCTGACTTTC. This chain uses TRBV28 with TRBJ2-6; TRBD2 matches 11 bases. CDR3 length equals 18 residues. V dropped 10 bases and J dropped 4; count of bases not matched to a gene: 15. Per the germline V gene, CDR1 is MDHEN and CDR2 is SYDVKM.